These T cell receptor beta chains were read from a single sample in a study of human T cells and chemical hapten exposure. TCRdb reanalysed the RACE reads using MiXCR and keeps one entry per CDR3 protein. This repertoire shows nearly 95,000 distinct CDR3 sequences, around 10% found once; its top ten account for under 2.5%. The sequencing here drew on whole blood, taken in connection with sensitization to the hapten diphenylcyclopropenone (DPC). The receptors were gathered from a man aged 35-49 years with alopecia areata. Some clones in this sample may be carry-over from other donors' samples. CDR3s include the opening cysteine and the closing phenylalanine or tryptophan. D genes are given only for firm matches. Size values are once, few and many counts, or a class for expanded clones, and some rows have none.

V: TRBV4-3
D: TRBD1
size: .
J: TRBJ2-1
CDR3: CASSQVSGGDPDIPYNEQFF
DNA: TGCGCCAGCAGCCAAGTTTCAGGGGGCGACCCGGACATACCTTACAATGAGCAGTTCTTC

V: TRBV5-1
D: TRBD2
size: .
J: TRBJ2-1
CDR3: CASREIPGLVGQFF
DNA: TGCGCCAGCCGAGAGATACCGGGACTAGTTGGGCAGTTCTTC

V: TRBV28
D: .
size: few
J: TRBJ1-1
CDR3: CASITWGSQNTEAFF
DNA: TGTGCCAGCATCACCTGGGGGAGCCAGAACACTGAAGCTTTCTTT

V: TRBV6-5
D: TRBD1
size: many
J: TRBJ2-1
CDR3: CASGKDRGHYNEQFF
DNA: TGTGCCAGCGGGAAAGACAGGGGCCATTACAATGAGCAGTTCTTC

V: TRBV6-5
D: TRBD2
size: many
J: TRBJ2-7
CDR3: CASRSLAGEEQYF
DNA: TGTGCCAGCAGGTCCCTAGCGGGAGAAGAGCAGTACTTC

V: TRBV12-2
D: .
size: medium-sized
J: TRBJ2-4
CDR3: CASRLALGGSENLILKNIQYF
DNA: TGTGCAAGTCGCTTAGCATTGGGCGGGAGCGAGAACCTGATACTTAAAAACATTCAGTACTTC

V: TRBV4-1
D: .
size: .
J: TRBJ1-3
CDR3: CASSLFDHRQASGNTIYF
DNA: TGCGCCAGCAGCCTCTTCGACCACCGACAGGCCTCTGGAAACACCATATATTTT

V: TRBV4-2
D: .
size: few
J: TRBJ2-4
CDR3: CASSQEAKNIQYF
DNA: TGTGCCAGCAGCCAAGAGGCCAAAAACATTCAGTACTTC

V: TRBV5-5
D: .
size: .
J: TRBJ2-5
CDR3: CASSLAGGGAETQYF
DNA: TGTGCCAGCAGCTTGGCCGGAGGGGGCGCAGAGACCCAGTACTTC

V: TRBV27
D: TRBD1
size: few
J: TRBJ1-2
CDR3: CASGNRGQNGYTF
DNA: TGTGCCAGCGGGAACAGGGGGCAGAATGGCTACACCTTC

V: TRBV29-1
D: .
size: few
J: TRBJ2-7
CDR3: CSVEKLETYEQYF
DNA: TGCAGCGTTGAAAAACTGGAAACCTACGAGCAGTACTTC

V: TRBV9
D: .
size: few
J: TRBJ1-3
CDR3: CASSVSEVRSGNTIYF
DNA: TGTGCCAGCAGCGTATCGGAAGTTCGCTCTGGAAACACCATATATTTT

V: TRBV28
D: TRBD1
size: few
J: TRBJ1-2
CDR3: CASSLRTGGSGYTF
DNA: TGTGCCAGCAGTTTGAGGACAGGGGGATCTGGCTACACCTTC

V: TRBV20-1
D: .
size: .
J: TRBJ1-1
CDR3: CSARGRKNTEAFF
DNA: TGCAGTGCTAGGGGTCGGAAGAACACTGAAGCTTTCTTT

V: TRBV28
D: .
size: few
J: TRBJ2-1
CDR3: CAIDTGNEQFF
DNA: TGTGCCATCGACACGGGCAATGAGCAGTTCTTC

V: TRBV10-3
D: .
size: few
J: TRBJ2-2
CDR3: CATKSPAELFF
DNA: TGTGCCACCAAATCCCCCGCGGAGCTGTTTTTT

V: TRBV20-1
D: TRBD1
size: .
J: TRBJ1-1
CDR3: CSARQDRVNTEAFF
DNA: TGCAGTGCTAGACAGGACAGGGTGAACACTGAAGCTTTCTTT